Sequencing of this T cell receptor beta chain was carried out in a study of blood T cells in healthy people across ages (dated by TCRdb to the mid-2010s). With regard to the full study: In model experiments, template switching captured roughly one uniquely barcoded TCR beta cDNA molecule for every two T cells. To avoid experimental bias, donors of different ages were randomly spread across the sequencing lanes. The donors were split into four age groups: young (average around 16 years), middle-aged (about 40), aged (62) and long-lived (under 85). To track age-related changes in TCR beta repertoire diversity, the study relied on deep sequencing normalized with unique cDNA molecular identifiers. Using the same blood draw, the study looked at two additional independent replicas of 1 million unique cDNA reads for two donors, one aged 18 to 30 and the other aged 80 or older. Overall results and qualifications from the work: There was a strong correlation between observed TCR beta diversity and the percentage of naive T cells measured by flow cytometry. Because profiling used bulk unsorted PBMCs, naive and antigen-experienced compartments could not be compared conclusively. Estimates of total diversity based on one million sequenced T cells were considered lower bounds and underestimates. As age increased, observed TCR beta diversity per million T cells dropped in a roughly linear way, and a significant reduction was already evident by age 40. Donor CMV infection status was unknown, potentially confounding age-related changes in expanded clonotypes. Compared with the aged group, the long-lived group had more naive CD4+ T cells, fewer expanded clones and increased TCR diversity, a pattern suggesting age selection.

Library construction relied on 5' RACE. TCRdb shows the sequencer as Illumina HiSeq 2500. A second PCR of about 6 to 11 cycles was performed with a sample-barcoded 5' primer and a J-beta primer mix. A unique molecular identifier was introduced onto each TCR beta cDNA molecule by a template-switch 5' adaptor carrying 12 random nucleotides. At least 2.5 million CDR3-containing paired-end reads were obtained from each sample. First-strand cDNA was synthesized from all RNA with the Mint cDNA synthesis kit, primed by a TRBC-specific oligonucleotide. All cDNA was treated with uracil-DNA glycosylase and then went through a first 18-cycle PCR with the universal primers M1SS and BC2_uni_R. The published analysis was carried out like this. For normalization, 1 million high-quality reads, each with a distinct molecular identifier, were randomly selected from each sample. Instead of being binned into consensus sequences, reads with shared molecular identifiers were discarded. CDR3 identification, clonotype clustering and error correction used MiTCR with a Q25 quality threshold and the strictest error-elimination algorithm. A nonparametric unseen species model with Euler transformation was used to estimate a lower bound on total TCR beta diversity. TCRdb reworked the public reads: Q25 trimming with fastp, MiXCR clone assembly, productive beta chains retained. Rows merge per CDR3 protein into single entries with the most common DNA and genes. For this entry, the V and J calls and clone size follow TCRdb and not the study's own pipeline. Here the sample has 1.5 million to 2 million distinct CDR3 sequences; less than 50% occur a single time. Together, the top ten hold approximately 2.1% of the sample.

For CDR1 and CDR2, the germline V gene lists ENHRY and SYGVKD. Its CDR3 holds 16 amino acids, cysteine through phenylalanine. Kept here is only the CDR3 DNA, which spans 48 bases and is read in frame from base 1. This clonotype was found once. What this receptor recognizes is not known. One base away there is no much larger clone; base qualities are not given. The roughly 38 donors, aged about 6 to 95 years, were systemically healthy Caucasian individuals from Russia. About 10 milliliters of peripheral blood were collected from each donor into EDTA-treated Vacutainer tubes. Ficoll-Paque density-gradient centrifugation was used to isolate PBMCs, with at least 7 million obtained per sample. Trizol reagent was used to extract total RNA from PBMCs, with at least 5 micrograms per sample. For every donor, an aliquot of PBMCs went through flow cytometry to measure the percentages of naive CD45RAhigh/CD27high T cells.

This TCR derives from a middle-aged woman in good health. This chain is built from TRBV10-3 and TRBJ2-4, with 9 middle bases fitting TRBD2. The DNA end is a closer match to TRBJ2-5, so the J assignment may be wrong. The sequencing sample was made of blood. The bases read TGTGCCATCAGTGGTTCTCGCGGGGGGGCCTTGGAGACCCAGTACTTC. Translated, it reads CAISGSRGGALETQYF.